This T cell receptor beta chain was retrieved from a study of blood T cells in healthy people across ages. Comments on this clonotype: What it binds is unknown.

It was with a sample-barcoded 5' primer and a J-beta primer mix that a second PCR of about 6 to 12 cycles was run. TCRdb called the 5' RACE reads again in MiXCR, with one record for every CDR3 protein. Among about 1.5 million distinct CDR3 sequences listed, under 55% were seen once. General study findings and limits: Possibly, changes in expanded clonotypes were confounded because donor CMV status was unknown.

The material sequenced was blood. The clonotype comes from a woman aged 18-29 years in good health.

The DNA for the CDR3 is TGTGCCAGCAGCCAAGACAGGAACAATGAGCAGTACTTC. Encoded protein: CASSQDRNNEQYF. The chain links TRBV3-1 to TRBJ2-7; D gene unclear. Trimming took off 0 bases at V and 7 bases at J, with 10 bases between the two ends. Per the germline V gene, CDR1 is LGHDT and CDR2 is YNNKEL (reference sequence). CDR3 size: 13 residues.